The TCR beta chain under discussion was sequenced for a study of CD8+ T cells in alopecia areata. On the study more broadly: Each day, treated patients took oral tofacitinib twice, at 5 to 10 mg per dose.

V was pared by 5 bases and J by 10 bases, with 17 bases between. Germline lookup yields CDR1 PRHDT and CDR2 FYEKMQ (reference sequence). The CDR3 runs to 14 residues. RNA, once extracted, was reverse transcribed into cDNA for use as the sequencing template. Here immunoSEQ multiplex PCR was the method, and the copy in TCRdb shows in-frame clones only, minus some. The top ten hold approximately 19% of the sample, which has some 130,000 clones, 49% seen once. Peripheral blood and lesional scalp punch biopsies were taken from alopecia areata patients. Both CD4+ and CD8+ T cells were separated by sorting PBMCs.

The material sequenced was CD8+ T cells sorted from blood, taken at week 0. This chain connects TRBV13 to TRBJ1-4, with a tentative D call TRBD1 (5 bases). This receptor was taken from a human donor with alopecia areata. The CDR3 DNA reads TGTGCCAGCAGCACGGATGGGACCCTTGGAAAACTGTTTTTT. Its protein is CASSTDGTLGKLFF. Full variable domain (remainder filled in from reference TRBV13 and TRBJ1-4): AAGVIQSPRHLIKEKRETATLKCYPIPRHDTVYWYQQGPGQDPQFLISFYEKMQSDKGSIPDRFSAQQFSDYHSELNMSSLELGDSALYFCASSTDGTLGKLFFGSGTQLSVL.